This T cell receptor (beta chain) was captured by sequencing in a study of blood T cell repertoires in COVID-19. The V and J ends lost 5 bases and 3 bases respectively, with 19 bases between them. The length of the CDR3 is 16 residues. Germline loops: CDR1 SNHLY, CDR2 FYNNEI. Measured with immunoSEQ multiplex PCR; TCRdb has only the in-frame clones, and not every one. The sample lists approximately 170,000 clones; over 75% were seen once. The chain is built from TRBV2 and TRBJ1-1; maybe TRBD1 (6 bases). This clonotype originated in a man older than 75 with COVID-19, enrolled during active disease. Sequencing was carried out using peripheral blood. The CDR3 region is CASSLGPWKGDTEAFF. The CDR3 coding sequence is TGTGCCAGCAGTTTAGGACCGTGGAAGGGGGACACTGAAGCTTTCTTT.